The 19 T cell receptor beta chains in this list originate from one sample, sequenced in a study of blood T cell repertoires in COVID-19. Libraries were prepared by immunoSEQ multiplex PCR; TCRdb keeps only in-frame clonotypes and omits some of them. The data hold about 180,000 clones, with roughly 89% observed a single time. The sequencing input was PBMCs or T cells enriched from blood (not recorded which). The receptors derive from a woman aged 40 to 50 with acute COVID-19.

The rearrangement links TRBV24-1 to TRBJ1-4, with D maybe TRBD1 (5 bases). V gave up 3 bases and J gave up 5 bases, with 12 bases separating them. Germline V gene sequence: CDR1 KGHDR, CDR2 SFDVKD. The CDR3 loop spans 15 amino acids. The CDR3 here is CATSDPRANNEKLFF. For the CDR3, the DNA is TGTGCCACCAGTGATCCCAGGGCTAACAATGAAAAACTGTTTTTT.

This clone was observed a single time. The chain couples TRBV29-1 to TRBJ2-2; D is possibly TRBD1 (5 bases). Trimming took 2 bases from V and 1 from J, leaving 11 bases between them. In germline, CDR1 is SQVTM, CDR2 ANQGSEA. The CDR3 sequence is 15 residues long. The CDR3 bases are TGCAGCGTTGAATTGGTGGGGCTGAACACCGGGGAGCTGTTTTTT. Its protein is CSVELVGLNTGELFF.

The rearrangement links TRBV7-2 to TRBJ2-7; TRBD2 matches at 11 bases. This CDR3 is built from 14 residues. Germline V gene lookup returns CDR1 SGHTA and CDR2 FQGNSA. J gave up 4 bases and V 4 bases, and 3 bases lay outside the gene matches. This chain's CDR3 is CASSSTSGAYEQYF. The CDR3 nucleotides read TGTGCCAGCAGCTCGACTAGCGGGGCTTACGAGCAGTACTTC.

In DNA form, the CDR3 reads TGTGCCAGCAGTCATATTTCAGGGACTGGAAACACCATATATTTT. Protein product: CASSHISGTGNTIYF. The gene calls are TRBV2 and TRBJ1-3; the D gene is possibly TRBD1 (5 bases). The CDR3 covers 15 residues. V lost 5 bases to trimming and J lost 2 bases, with 13 bases between them. Germline-derived CDR1 and CDR2 are SNHLY and FYNNEI. The whole variable domain, filled in from reference TRBV2 and TRBJ1-3, reads EPEVTQTPSHQVTQMGQEVILRCVPISNHLYFYWYRQILGQKVEFLVSFYNNEISEKSEIFDDQFSVERPDGSNFTLKIRSTKLEDSAMYFCASSHISGTGNTIYFGEGSWLTVV.

The chain couples TRBV3-1 (or the pseudogene TRBV3-2) to TRBJ1-5; unclear D gene. V gave up 1 base and J gave up 9 bases, with 13 bases separating them. Per the germline V gene, CDR1 is LGHDT and CDR2 is YNNKEL (reference sequence). The CDR3 consists of 14 residues. The DNA for the CDR3 is TGTGCCAGCAGCCAAGGTGTCAGGCCGCCGCCCCAGCATTTT. Its translation: CASSQGVRPPPQHF.

V is TRBV6-5 and J is TRBJ1-1, with 9 bases aligning to TRBD1. J gave up 3 bases and V 6 bases, and 2 bases lay outside the gene matches. This CDR3 comprises 13 residues. From germline, CDR1 is MNHEY and CDR2 SVGAGI. DNA of the CDR3: TGTGCCAGCAGCCGGGACAGGGACACTGAAGCTTTCTTT. It is translated as CASSRDRDTEAFF.

This chain links TRBV3-1 (or the pseudogene TRBV3-2) with TRBJ2-7; tentative D call: TRBD2 (5 bases). The germline V gene has CDR1 LGHDT and CDR2 YNNKEL (reference sequence). The CDR3 length is 12 residues. V gave up 4 bases and J gave up 3 bases, with 7 bases separating them. In nucleotides, the CDR3 is TGTGCCAGCAGCCCCGGAGGCTACGAGCAGTACTTC. Amino acids: CASSPGGYEQYF.

This chain joins TRBV5-6 and TRBJ2-7; 10 bases match TRBD1. J lost 2 bases, V lost 4 bases, and 6 bases had no gene match. The germline V gene encodes CDR1 SGHDT and CDR2 YYEEEE. This CDR3 region has 15 residues. The CDR3 here is CASSPGTGVPYEQYF. As DNA, the CDR3 is TGTGCCAGCAGCCCCGGGACAGGGGTGCCCTACGAGCAGTACTTC.

The chain carries TRBV4-2 and TRBJ2-7; D gene unclear. The CDR3 sequence is 12 residues long. Germline CDR1 is LGHNA and CDR2 is YNFKEQ. V was pared by 1 base and J by 7 bases, with 8 bases between. The CDR3: CASSQGSGEQYF. CDR3 nucleotides: TGTGCCAGCAGCCAAGGTTCGGGTGAGCAGTACTTC.

This chain joins TRBV19 and TRBJ1-5, with 7 bases matching TRBD1. V dropped 8 bases and J dropped 5; count of bases not matched to a gene: 9. This CDR3 region has 14 residues. Looked up from germline, CDR1 is LNHDA and CDR2 is SQIVND (reference sequence). CDR3 residues: CASGGRQGYQPQHF. The CDR3 bases are TGTGCCAGTGGGGGCCGACAGGGATATCAGCCCCAGCATTTT.

The chain employs TRBV10-1 and TRBJ2-5, with 9 bases fitting TRBD1. The CDR3 has 13 amino acids. After removal of 9 bases from V and 1 base from J, the junction contained 3 bases not matched to a gene. CDR1 and CDR2 (germline): WNHNN, SYGVQD (reference sequence). In DNA form, the CDR3 reads TGCGCCAGAAAACAGGGGGCCCAAGAGACCCAGTACTTC. Translation gives CARKQGAQETQYF.

This chain joins TRBV21-1 and TRBJ2-3; the table's D gene call, TRBD2, was not cross checked with the DNA. TRBV21-1 is described as a pseudogene. The CDR3 is made up of 18 amino acids. The CDR3 DNA reads TGTGCCAGCAGCAAGAAGGCCGGGATGGCTTGCAGCACAGATACGCAGTATTTT. Its translation is CASSKKAGMACSTDTQYF.

This sequence joins TRBV19 and TRBJ2-1; TRBD2 matches 7 bases. CDR1 is LNHDA, CDR2 SQIVND, per germline (reference sequence). This CDR3 contains 15 residues. With 3 bases clipped from V and 8 bases from J, the junction kept 10 bases outside the gene matches. CDR3 protein: CASSMTVTSSYEQFF. The CDR3 region has the DNA TGTGCCAGTAGTATGACCGTGACTAGCTCATATGAGCAGTTCTTC.

This chain uses TRBV30 with TRBJ1-1; 9 bases align to TRBD1. Germline assignment: CDR1 GTSNPN and CDR2 SVGIG (reference sequence). This CDR3 has 13 residues. V lost 3 bases and J lost 4; bases outside the gene matches: 3. The CDR3: CAWRTDRGTEAFF. The DNA of the CDR3 is TGTGCCTGGAGGACGGACAGGGGCACTGAAGCTTTCTTT.

The genes are TRBV19 and TRBJ2-1, with 8 bases identical to TRBD2. This CDR3 has 13 residues. The trim removed 9 bases at V and 5 bases at J, leaving 6 bases unmatched. The germline CDR1 and CDR2 sequences are LNHDA and SQIVND (reference sequence). The CDR3 nucleotides read TGTGCCAGCGGACTAGCAGGGCACAATGAGCAGTTCTTC. It is translated as CASGLAGHNEQFF.

The chain is built from TRBV28 and TRBJ2-7; TRBD1 is a possible D gene (5 bases). This CDR3 is 15 amino acids long. The germline V gene encodes CDR1 MDHEN and CDR2 SYDVKM. Trimming removed 1 base at V and 2 bases at J, with 12 bases between. The DNA for the CDR3 is TGTGCCAGCAGTTTATTGGGCAGGGCCACCTACGAGCAGTACTTC. As protein: CASSLLGRATYEQYF.

CDR3 sequence reads: CASSHRDRGGPGYGYTF. The CDR3 nucleotides read TGTGCCAGCAGTCACCGGGACAGGGGGGGTCCAGGGTATGGCTACACCTTC. The rearrangement joins TRBV25-1 to TRBJ1-2, with 11 bases that match TRBD1. V gave up 5 bases and J gave up 5 bases; unmatched junction bases: 13. Germline CDR1 reads MGHDK; CDR2 reads SYGVNS. This CDR3 contains 17 residues.

This sequence joins TRBV2 and TRBJ2-7; TRBD1 aligns across 12 bases. Trimming took 5 bases from V and 2 from J; bases not matched to a gene: 4. Germline lookup yields CDR1 SNHLY and CDR2 FYNNEI. The length of the CDR3 is 15 residues. CDR3: CASSLGQGAPYEQYF. CDR3 nucleotides: TGTGCCAGCAGTTTGGGACAGGGGGCCCCCTACGAGCAGTACTTC.

The chain carries TRBV5-1 and TRBJ2-1; a possible D gene is TRBD2 (5 bases). Trimming cost V 4 bases and J 0 bases, with 8 bases left between them. The CDR3 extends over 14 amino acids. Looked up from germline, CDR1 is SGHRS and CDR2 is YFSETQ. CDR3 nucleotides: TGCGCCAGCAGCCTAGAGGGCTCCTACAATGAGCAGTTCTTC. Its translation: CASSLEGSYNEQFF.